Listed below are T cell receptor beta chains from one sample, sequenced in a study of T cell repertoires in cytomegalovirus infection. Their antigen targets remain unknown. One entry per CDR3 protein results from TCRdb running MiXCR on the reads. This sample has roughly 310,000 distinct CDR3 sequences, with 29% found just once. Sample: cultured PBMCs, taken from culture after CMV antigen stimulation. The source of these receptors is a human donor in good health (CMV status not recorded). Some clones in this sample may be carry-over from other donors' samples. Each CDR3 is given without its conserved first and last residue. A D gene is named only where the DNA matches it firmly.

J: TRBJ1-1; V: TRBV6-6; length: 11; D: NA; CDR3: ASISRGTTEAF
J: TRBJ1-2; V: TRBV5-6; length: 12; D: TRBD1; CDR3: ASSLVAGGYGYT
J: TRBJ2-5; V: TRBV7-3; length: 13; D: NA; CDR3: ASSRRVGGRETQY
J: TRBJ1-1; V: TRBV12-3/TRBV12-4; length: 13; D: NA; CDR3: ASSFGRLARTEAF
J: TRBJ2-3; V: TRBV7-8; length: 14; D: NA; CDR3: ASSLNLALSTDTQY
J: TRBJ1-4; V: TRBV7-9; length: 15; D: TRBD1; CDR3: ASSLARTGMRSEKLF
J: TRBJ1-5; V: TRBV6-5; length: 13; D: NA; CDR3: ASSFFPTGGQPQH
J: TRBJ2-7; V: TRBV15; length: 11; D: TRBD1; CDR3: ATSEGQGYEQY
J: TRBJ1-1; V: TRBV27; length: 13; D: TRBD1; CDR3: ASSLGGQYRTEAF
J: TRBJ1-3; V: TRBV7-9; length: 13; D: NA; CDR3: ASSLVGSDGNTIY
J: TRBJ1-1; V: TRBV19; length: 13; D: TRBD1; CDR3: ASSMGQGEGTEAF
J: TRBJ2-4; V: TRBV4-2; length: 13; D: NA; CDR3: ASSQDGLAKNIQY
J: TRBJ2-2; V: TRBV10-2; length: 13; D: NA; CDR3: ASRGWGDDTGELF
J: TRBJ1-3; V: TRBV10-3; length: 13; D: NA; CDR3: AISLQGLSGNTIY
J: TRBJ1-2; V: TRBV12-3/TRBV12-4; length: 12; D: NA; CDR3: ASSSPPGAECYT
J: TRBJ2-7; V: TRBV28; length: 17; D: NA; CDR3: ASSGRSPGTPNRDYEQY
J: TRBJ2-7; V: TRBV27; length: 13; D: NA; CDR3: ASSLSVRLSYEQY
J: TRBJ1-3; V: TRBV28; length: 12; D: NA; CDR3: ASSLAGHGNTIY
J: TRBJ2-3; V: TRBV25-1; length: 12; D: NA; CDR3: ASGGRGSTDTQY
J: TRBJ2-3; V: TRBV7-8; length: 15; D: TRBD2; CDR3: ASSRRTSGGSTDTQY
J: TRBJ2-1; V: TRBV29-1; length: 13; D: NA; CDR3: SPVSAKSSYNEQF
J: TRBJ2-7; V: TRBV9; length: 13; D: NA; CDR3: ASSVSGGPFDDQY
J: TRBJ2-7; V: TRBV7-2; length: 11; D: NA; CDR3: ASSSLHSYEQY
J: TRBJ2-7; V: TRBV20-1; length: 12; D: NA; CDR3: SAREGTSRNEQY
J: TRBJ2-2; V: TRBV5-1; length: 14; D: NA; CDR3: ASSVRDTRNTRELF
J: TRBJ2-7; V: TRBV12-3/TRBV12-4; length: 12; D: NA; CDR3: ASSLDGSSYEQY
J: TRBJ2-7; V: TRBV6-5; length: 11; D: NA; CDR3: ASSLRGTYEQY
J: TRBJ2-5; V: TRBV11-1; length: 12; D: TRBD1; CDR3: ASSSTGGAKTQY
J: TRBJ2-1; V: TRBV7-6; length: 14; D: TRBD2; CDR3: ASSFIAGDLYNEQF
J: TRBJ1-5; V: TRBV19; length: 11; D: NA; CDR3: ASSPLDGQPQH
J: TRBJ1-2; V: TRBV5-4; length: 12; D: NA; CDR3: ASSLGQEDYGYT
J: TRBJ2-1; V: TRBV20-1; length: 14; D: TRBD2; CDR3: SAATSGRLPYNEQF
J: TRBJ1-2; V: TRBV5-4; length: 12; D: NA; CDR3: ASSLDTGTYGYT
J: TRBJ1-1; V: TRBV3-1; length: 19; D: NA; CDR3: ASSQEATMPWGYPKNTEAF
J: TRBJ1-5; V: TRBV27; length: 15; D: NA; CDR3: ASSLTRAARSNQPQH
J: TRBJ1-6; V: TRBV18; length: 14; D: NA; CDR3: ASSSRWEGGYSPLH
J: TRBJ1-2; V: TRBV11-1; length: 12; D: NA; CDR3: ASSPEDQTGGYT
J: TRBJ1-1; V: TRBV6-5; length: 11; D: NA; CDR3: ASSPTMNTEAF
J: TRBJ1-1; V: TRBV5-1; length: 9; D: NA; CDR3: ASSSHDEAF
J: TRBJ2-2; V: TRBV7-2; length: 12; D: NA; CDR3: ASSTTGNTGELF
J: TRBJ2-3; V: TRBV7-2; length: 12; D: TRBD2; CDR3: ASRLAGGSDTQY
J: TRBJ1-1; V: TRBV29-1; length: 9; D: NA; CDR3: SVGNGPEAF
J: TRBJ2-1; V: TRBV24-1; length: 15; D: TRBD2; CDR3: ATSDFASGRSYNEQF
J: TRBJ2-2; V: TRBV7-9; length: 16; D: TRBD2; CDR3: ASSHPRGSGRTTGELF
J: TRBJ2-7; V: TRBV4-1; length: 12; D: TRBD1; CDR3: ASSQVPGTDEQY
J: TRBJ1-1; V: TRBV4-1; length: 15; D: NA; CDR3: ASSQDPMGVSYTEAF
J: TRBJ2-7; V: TRBV20-1; length: 15; D: TRBD2; CDR3: SARDRLAGGVHYVQY
J: TRBJ2-7; V: TRBV29-1; length: 13; D: NA; CDR3: SVEVIGLAAPVQY
J: TRBJ2-1; V: TRBV7-8; length: 14; D: TRBD1; CDR3: ASSLQGASSYNEQF
J: TRBJ2-5; V: TRBV15; length: 13; D: TRBD2; CDR3: ATSPLAGVEETQY
J: TRBJ2-2; V: TRBV6-2/TRBV6-3; length: 14; D: TRBD1; CDR3: ASSYAGQGGTGELF
J: TRBJ1-1; V: TRBV7-2; length: 10; D: NA; CDR3: ASTLRVGEAF
J: TRBJ2-1; V: TRBV7-3; length: 13; D: NA; CDR3: ASSRMASVGGEQF
J: TRBJ1-1; V: TRBV7-3; length: 13; D: NA; CDR3: ASSPEDRKTTEAF
J: TRBJ1-1; V: TRBV28; length: 12; D: NA; CDR3: ASSLKGLYTEAF
J: TRBJ1-3; V: TRBV12-3/TRBV12-4; length: 11; D: NA; CDR3: ASSLRGGNTIY